Each of the 22 T cell receptor beta chains below was sequenced from the same sample in a study of Ad26.COV2.S vaccination and SARS-CoV-2 variants. Treatment denoted: over 15 received Ad26.COV2.S at low or high dose, single or two shots; 5 received placebo; per-sample allocation not given. After the first vaccine or placebo injection, samples were drawn on day 63. Measured with immunoSEQ multiplex PCR; TCRdb has only the in-frame clones, and not every one. The sample includes about 350,000 clones, 88% of them seen just once. The sample here was peripheral blood, taken in a trial of Ad26.COV2.S vaccine versus placebo. These receptor sequences come from a person aged 18-60 years who received the Ad26.COV2.S COVID-19 vaccine or a placebo.

This CDR3 is CASSTRQQNTEAFF. The CDR3 nucleotides read TGTGCCAGTAGTACAAGACAGCAGAACACTGAAGCTTTCTTT. V and J are TRBV19 and TRBJ1-1, with D possibly being TRBD1 (5 bases). CDR1 LNHDA and CDR2 SQIVND come from the germline V gene (reference sequence). V lost 4 bases to trimming and J lost 1 base, with 10 bases between them. The CDR3 runs to 14 residues.

The genes are TRBV9 and TRBJ2-1; 7 positions agree with TRBD2. The CDR3 consists of 17 residues. Germline V gene sequence: CDR1 SGDLS, CDR2 YYNGEE. Unmatched junction bases numbered 10, after V lost 0 bases and J lost 4 bases. CDR3 in amino acids: CASSVAPGTKTYNEQFF. Written as DNA, the CDR3 is TGTGCCAGCAGCGTAGCTCCCGGGACTAAGACTTACAATGAGCAGTTCTTC. Together with reference TRBV9 and TRBJ2-1, the CDR3 gives the full variable domain: DSGVTQTPKHLITATGQRVTLRCSPRSGDLSVYWYQQSLDQGLQFLIQYYNGEERAKGNILERFSAQQFPDLHSELNLSSLELGDSALYFCASSVAPGTKTYNEQFFGPGTRLTVL.

This chain connects TRBV4-1 to TRBJ1-4; D gene uncertain. Germline V gene data show CDR1 as MGHRA and CDR2 as YSYEKL. V gave up 0 bases and J gave up 6 bases, with 8 bases separating them. The CDR3 loop spans 14 amino acids. The CDR3 sequence: CASSQDNTDEKLFF. CDR3 nucleotide sequence: TGCGCCAGCAGCCAAGACAACACAGATGAAAAACTGTTTTTT.

The chain uses TRBV5-1 and TRBJ1-5; the D gene is possibly TRBD1 (6 bases). V lost 4 bases and J lost 4, with 9 bases in between. Germline CDR1 is SGHRS and CDR2 is YFSETQ. This CDR3 has 13 amino acids. The CDR3 bases are TGCGCCAGCAGCCAGGACAGAAATCAGCCCCAGCATTTT. This gives the protein CASSQDRNQPQHF.

The chain carries TRBV19 and TRBJ2-6; D gene unclear. This CDR3 is 15 amino acids long. Trimming left V 1 base short and J 0 bases short, with 4 bases between. The germline V gene has CDR1 LNHDA and CDR2 SQIVND (reference sequence). This CDR3 is CASSIGSSGANVLTF. The CDR3 DNA reads TGTGCCAGTAGTATAGGTTCCTCTGGGGCCAACGTCCTGACTTTC.

This clone showed up many times. The chain joins TRBV6-6 to TRBJ1-1; D uncertain. This CDR3 region has 14 residues. Germline lookup yields CDR1 MNHNY and CDR2 SVGAGI (reference sequence). V was cut by 7 bases and J by 1 base, with 13 bases left in between. This chain's CDR3 is CASIIKSANTEAFF. CDR3 bases: TGTGCCAGCATCATAAAATCGGCGAACACTGAAGCTTTCTTT.

The chain is built from TRBV4-2 and TRBJ1-1, with 7 bases lining up with TRBD1. There are 17 residues in the CDR3. CDR1 and CDR2 from the germline V gene are LGHNA and YNFKEQ. V shed 3 bases, J shed 0 bases, and the junction held 10 bases outside the gene matches. The CDR3 nucleotides read TGTGCCAGCAGCCAGTTGGGACAGACTTATTTGAACACTGAAGCTTTCTTT. Its protein is CASSQLGQTYLNTEAFF.

The chain couples TRBV4-3 to TRBJ2-1; D is unresolved. V was pared by 0 bases and J by 4 bases, with 10 bases between. Germline lookup yields CDR1 LGHNA and CDR2 YSLEER. The CDR3 sequence is 15 residues long. CDR3: CASSQDRAEYNEQFF. The CDR3 DNA reads TGCGCCAGCAGCCAAGATCGGGCGGAATACAATGAGCAGTTCTTC.

This clone has a single count. This chain links TRBV12-3 or TRBV12-4 with TRBJ2-2; no clear D gene. This CDR3 has 13 amino acids. Trimming left V 2 bases short and J 4 bases short, with 5 bases between. CDR3 nucleotides: TGTGCCAGCAGTTTATTTGCCACCGGGGAGCTGTTTTTT. This encodes CASSLFATGELFF.

This chain connects TRBV6-5 to TRBJ1-5, with D perhaps TRBD1 (6 bases). Germline values: CDR1 MNHEY, CDR2 SVGAGI. With 11 bases removed from V and 4 bases from J, the gap between germline ends came to 15 bases. The CDR3 extends over 13 amino acids. The CDR3 spells CAAQKGVNQPQHF. The DNA of the CDR3 is TGTGCCGCCCAAAAGGGGGTTAATCAGCCCCAGCATTTT.

This clone was counted a few times. V gene TRBV29-1 combines with J gene TRBJ1-5, with D possibly being TRBD1 (5 bases). The CDR3 loop spans 13 amino acids. Trimming pared 4 bases from V and 3 bases from J, leaving 10 bases between. Germline CDR1 and CDR2: SQVTM and ANQGSEA. CDR3 region: CSVAQGPNQPQHF. CDR3 in DNA: TGCAGCGTTGCCCAGGGCCCCAATCAGCCCCAGCATTTT.

CDR3 in amino acids: CASATGGSYGYTF. In nucleotides, the CDR3 is TGTGCCAGCGCCACAGGGGGGTCATATGGCTACACCTTC. The chain couples TRBV7-2 to TRBJ1-2, with TRBD1 matching over 8 bases. Germline V gene sequence: CDR1 SGHTA, CDR2 FQGNSA. The CDR3 sequence is 13 residues long. V trimming: 8 bases; J trimming: 5 bases; junction bases outside the gene matches: 7.

On this clone itself: Other DNA sequences in the same sample also yield this CDR3. V usage is TRBV29-1 and J usage is TRBJ2-7; D perhaps matches TRBD1 (6 bases). This CDR3 spans 12 amino acids. Per germline, CDR1 SQVTM and CDR2 ANQGSEA. Trimming removed 2 bases at V and 4 bases at J, with 9 bases between. CDR3 DNA: TGCAGCGTTGAAAACAGGGAGTACGAGCAGTACTTC. This codes for CSVENREYEQYF.

The J gene is TRBJ1-1, the V gene TRBV6-5, with D uncertain. Between the trimmed V and J ends, which lost 2 bases and 1 base, there was a span of 8 bases. The CDR3 totals 14 residues. Germline V gene lookup returns CDR1 MNHEY and CDR2 SVGAGI. CDR3 nucleotide sequence: TGTGCCAGCAGTTACGAGGGAGGGAACACTGAAGCTTTCTTT. This codes for CASSYEGGNTEAFF.

This rearrangement joins TRBV29-1 to TRBJ2-3; D is unclear. Per germline, CDR1 SQVTM and CDR2 ANQGSEA. CDR3 length equals 10 residues. Trimming stripped 4 bases from V and 5 bases from J, with 4 bases between. The CDR3 protein is CSVGGDTQYF. CDR3 coding DNA: TGCAGCGTTGGGGGAGATACGCAGTATTTT.

The chain carries TRBV19 and TRBJ1-1, with a tentative D call TRBD1 (5 bases). The CDR3 length is 15 residues. Between the trimmed V and J ends, which lost 8 bases and 0 bases, there was a span of 16 bases. Germline loops: CDR1 LNHDA, CDR2 SQIVND (reference sequence). The CDR3 loop reads CASLRDGVMNTEAFF. The CDR3 nucleotides are TGTGCCAGTCTACGGGACGGAGTAATGAACACTGAAGCTTTCTTT. Full variable domain (remainder filled in from reference TRBV19 and TRBJ1-1): DGGITQSPKYLFRKEGQNVTLSCEQNLNHDAMYWYRQDPGQGLRLIYYSQIVNDFQKGDIAEGYSVSREKKESFPLTVTSAQKNPTAFYLCASLRDGVMNTEAFFGQGTRLTVV.

The chain combines TRBV12-5 with TRBJ2-3, with D uncertain. V shed 5 bases and J shed 6 bases, with 12 bases lying between them. The germline V gene encodes CDR1 LGHNT and CDR2 FRNRAP. CDR3 length: 13 residues. CDR3 coding DNA: TGTGCTAGTGGTCCCAGTGGCGTCGATACGCAGTATTTT. Its translation is CASGPSGVDTQYF.

The chain employs TRBV7-2 and TRBJ1-1; a possible D gene is TRBD1 (6 bases). V was shortened by 2 bases and J by 4 bases, with 14 bases between the two germline ends. The CDR3 length is 15 residues. CDR1 and CDR2 from the germline V gene are SGHTA and FQGNSA. The CDR3 nucleotides are TGTGCCAGCAGCTTACAGACAGGAAGAGCCACTGAAGCTTTCTTT. Residues: CASSLQTGRATEAFF.

The chain has TRBV27 and TRBJ1-3; 8 bases line up with TRBD1. Germline V gene sequence: CDR1 MNHEY, CDR2 SMNVEV (reference sequence). J was trimmed by 1 base and V by 4 bases; bases with no gene match: 9. CDR3 length: 17 amino acids. The CDR3 is CASSSGQGSLSGNTIYF. CDR3 nucleotide sequence: TGTGCCAGCAGTTCCGGACAGGGATCTCTATCTGGAAACACCATATATTTT.

The genes are TRBV7-6 and TRBJ1-6; a possible D gene is TRBD1 (5 bases). Per the germline V gene, CDR1 is SGHVS and CDR2 is FNYEAQ. This CDR3 is built from 19 residues. V dropped 5 bases and J dropped 2 bases, with 22 bases sitting between them. CDR3 nucleotides: TGTGCCAGCAGCCAAGTCAGGCCAGGGAGTATAACCTATAATTCACCCCTCCACTTT. Encoded protein: CASSQVRPGSITYNSPLHF. Together with reference TRBV7-6 and TRBJ1-6, the CDR3 gives the full variable domain: GAGVSQSPRYKVTKRGQDVALRCDPISGHVSLYWYRQALGQGPEFLTYFNYEAQQDKSGLPNDRFSAERPEGSISTLTIQRTEQRDSAMYRCASSQVRPGSITYNSPLHFGNGTRLTVT.

This clone has a single count. The chain recombines TRBV7-9 with TRBJ1-1; D is ambiguous. Germline CDR1 SEHNR, CDR2 FQNEAQ (reference sequence). The CDR3 spans 13 residues. V lost 7 bases to trimming and J lost 1 base, with 10 bases between them. This CDR3 is CASKRATNTEAFF. The CDR3 region has the DNA TGTGCCAGCAAGCGGGCCACGAACACTGAAGCTTTCTTT.

V gene TRBV11-3 combines with J gene TRBJ2-1; possibly TRBD2 for D (6 bases). This CDR3 region has 14 residues. In germline, CDR1 is SGHNT, CDR2 YENEEA. V lost 1 base and J lost 8, with 12 bases in between. The CDR3 region is CASSLGRGSYEQFF. CDR3 sequence (DNA): TGTGCCAGCAGCTTAGGCCGGGGGAGCTATGAGCAGTTCTTC.